This TCR beta chain emerged from a study of T cells in Graves' hyperthyroidism and ophthalmopathy. This clonotype was found many times. It was considered stable Graves' hyperthyroidism when ophthalmopathy did not progress within 18 months. In patients aged 18 to 65, hyperthyroidism was newly diagnosed, with duration under 2 months. Any patient presenting with uncontrolled infection, other autoimmune disease, pregnancy or lactation was left out. Trimming shortened V by 4 bases and J by 5 bases, and 14 bases separated the two germline ends. CDR1 is MDHEN, CDR2 SYDVKM, per germline. The CDR3 extends over 14 amino acids. TCR beta CDR3 region amplification was performed from RNA transcripts. The TCR CDR3 first-round RT-PCR relied on the HTBI primer set. MiXCR, applied by TCRdb to the multiplex PCR reads, yields one record per CDR3 protein. The table records some 560,000 distinct CDR3 sequences, 12% to 15% of them present only once.

This chain connects TRBV28 to TRBJ2-5; D is possibly TRBD1 (6 bases). Sequencing used blood. The sequence derives from a woman aged 40 to 50 with Graves' hyperthyroidism. The CDR3: CASSSGFRGETQYF. For the CDR3, the DNA is TGTGCCAGCAGTTCAGGGTTTAGGGGGGAGACCCAGTACTTC.